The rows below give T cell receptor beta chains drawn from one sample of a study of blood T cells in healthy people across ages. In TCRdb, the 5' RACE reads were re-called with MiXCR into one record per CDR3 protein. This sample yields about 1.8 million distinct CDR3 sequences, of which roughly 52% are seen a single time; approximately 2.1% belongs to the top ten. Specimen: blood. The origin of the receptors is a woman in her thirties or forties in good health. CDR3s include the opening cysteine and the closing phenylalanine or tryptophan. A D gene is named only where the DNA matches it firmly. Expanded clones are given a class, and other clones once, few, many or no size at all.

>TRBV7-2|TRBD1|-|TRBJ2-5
CASSHGQGANEQYF
TGTGCCAGCAGCCACGGACAGGGGGCAAATGAGCAGTACTTC
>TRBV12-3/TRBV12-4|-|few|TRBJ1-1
CASSLAGAQNTEAFF
TGTGCCAGCAGTTTAGCGGGCGCCCAGAACACTGAAGCTTTCTTT
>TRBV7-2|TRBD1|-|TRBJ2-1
CTSSSDGGQGQTFF
TGTACCAGCAGCTCCGATGGCGGACAGGGGCAGACGTTCTTC
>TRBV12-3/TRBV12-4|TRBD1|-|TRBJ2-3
CASSHGQVNTDTQYF
TGTGCCAGCAGTCATGGACAGGTTAACACAGATACGCAGTATTTT
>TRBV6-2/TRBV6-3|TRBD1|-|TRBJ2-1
CASSFRVGTGTYNEQFF
TGTGCCAGCAGTTTCCGAGTCGGGACAGGGACTTACAATGAGCAGTTCTTC
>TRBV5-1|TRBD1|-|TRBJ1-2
CASSSGQAVRDGYTF
TGCGCCAGCAGCTCCGGACAGGCCGTCAGGGATGGCTACACCTTC
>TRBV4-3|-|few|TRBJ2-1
CASSKGAGAPRVEQFF
TGCGCCAGCAGCAAAGGGGCGGGGGCCCCCAGGGTTGAGCAGTTCTTC
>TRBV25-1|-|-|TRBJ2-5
CASSEAQNQETQYF
TGTGCCAGCAGTGAGGCACAAAACCAAGAGACCCAGTACTTC
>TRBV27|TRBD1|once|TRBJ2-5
CARTKTGGWVETQYF
TGTGCCAGGACTAAGACAGGGGGCTGGGTTGAGACCCAGTACTTC
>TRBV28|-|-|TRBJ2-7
CASRQGFGTYEQYF
TGTGCCAGCAGGCAGGGGTTTGGAACCTACGAGCAGTACTTC
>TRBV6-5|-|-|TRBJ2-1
CASNTGGHNEQFF
TGTGCCAGCAACACGGGGGGCCACAATGAGCAGTTCTTC
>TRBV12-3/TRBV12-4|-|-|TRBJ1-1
CASSLHVGGDTEAFF
TGTGCCAGCAGTTTACATGTCGGCGGTGACACTGAAGCTTTCTTT
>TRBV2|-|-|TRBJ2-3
CASREEAVSTDTQYF
TGTGCCAGCAGGGAGGAAGCGGTTAGCACAGATACGCAGTATTTT
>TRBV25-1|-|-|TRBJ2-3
CASRDVGTSDTQYF
TGTGCCAGCAGGGACGTAGGTACCTCAGATACGCAGTATTTT
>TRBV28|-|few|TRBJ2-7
CASSPYTSLYEQYF
TGTGCCAGCAGTCCATATACTAGCCTATACGAGCAGTACTTC
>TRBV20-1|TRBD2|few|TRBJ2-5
CSAGETETLAARETQYF
TGCAGTGCCGGAGAAACAGAGACACTAGCGGCCAGGGAGACCCAGTACTTC
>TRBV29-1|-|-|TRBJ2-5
CSVGQTNQETQYF
TGCAGCGTTGGCCAGACGAATCAAGAGACCCAGTACTTC
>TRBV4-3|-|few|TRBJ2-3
CASSLGVHSNTQYF
TGCGCCAGCAGCCTTGGGGTACACTCCAATACGCAGTATTTT
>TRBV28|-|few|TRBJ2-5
CASSLYGDHWRETQYF
TGTGCCAGCAGTTTATATGGCGACCACTGGCGCGAGACCCAGTACTTC
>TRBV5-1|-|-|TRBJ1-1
CASSVAIANTEAFF
TGCGCCAGCAGCGTGGCCATCGCTAACACTGAAGCTTTCTTT
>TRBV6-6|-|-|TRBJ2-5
CASSPPGPGRETQYF
TGTGCCAGCAGTCCGCCGGGGCCCGGTAGGGAGACCCAGTACTTC
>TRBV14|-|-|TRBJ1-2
CASSATIQGILYGYTF
TGTGCCAGCAGCGCCACCATCCAGGGGATTCTTTATGGCTACACCTTC
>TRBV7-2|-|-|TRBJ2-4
CASSLKGGELLAKNIQYF
TGTGCCAGCAGCTTAAAGGGCGGGGAACTACTAGCCAAAAACATTCAGTACTTC
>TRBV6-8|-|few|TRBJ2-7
CASTYRLSSYEQYF
TGTGCCAGCACCTACCGCCTGAGCTCCTACGAGCAGTACTTC
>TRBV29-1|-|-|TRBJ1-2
CSVPGGEARDYGYTF
TGCAGCGTGCCCGGGGGGGAGGCAAGAGACTATGGCTACACCTTC
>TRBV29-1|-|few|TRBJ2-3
CSVGGSLTDTQYF
TGCAGCGTTGGAGGCTCCCTCACAGATACGCAGTATTTT
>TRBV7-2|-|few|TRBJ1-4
CASSGDTHEKLFF
TGTGCCAGCAGCGGTGACACGCATGAAAAACTGTTTTTT
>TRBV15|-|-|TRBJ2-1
CATSRDLNEQFF
TGTGCCACCAGCAGAGATCTCAATGAGCAGTTCTTC
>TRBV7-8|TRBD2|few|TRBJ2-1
CASSLVGGGASYNEQFF
TGTGCCAGCAGCTTAGTTGGCGGGGGGGCTTCCTACAATGAGCAGTTCTTC
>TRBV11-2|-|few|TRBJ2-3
CASSYGGISTDTQYF
TGTGCCAGCAGCTACGGGGGAATTAGCACAGATACGCAGTATTTT
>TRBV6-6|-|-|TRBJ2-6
CASTSFSGANVLTF
TGTGCCAGCACATCCTTCTCTGGGGCCAACGTCCTGACTTTC
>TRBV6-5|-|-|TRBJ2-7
CASSYGGGGDSYEQYF
TGTGCCAGCAGTTACGGAGGGGGGGGGGACAGCTACGAGCAGTACTTC
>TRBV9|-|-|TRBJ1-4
CASSTRDDNEKLFF
TGTGCCAGCAGTACCCGGGATGATAATGAAAAACTGTTTTTT
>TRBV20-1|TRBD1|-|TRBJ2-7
CSATGTGTYEQYF
TGCAGTGCTACCGGGACAGGAACCTACGAGCAGTACTTC